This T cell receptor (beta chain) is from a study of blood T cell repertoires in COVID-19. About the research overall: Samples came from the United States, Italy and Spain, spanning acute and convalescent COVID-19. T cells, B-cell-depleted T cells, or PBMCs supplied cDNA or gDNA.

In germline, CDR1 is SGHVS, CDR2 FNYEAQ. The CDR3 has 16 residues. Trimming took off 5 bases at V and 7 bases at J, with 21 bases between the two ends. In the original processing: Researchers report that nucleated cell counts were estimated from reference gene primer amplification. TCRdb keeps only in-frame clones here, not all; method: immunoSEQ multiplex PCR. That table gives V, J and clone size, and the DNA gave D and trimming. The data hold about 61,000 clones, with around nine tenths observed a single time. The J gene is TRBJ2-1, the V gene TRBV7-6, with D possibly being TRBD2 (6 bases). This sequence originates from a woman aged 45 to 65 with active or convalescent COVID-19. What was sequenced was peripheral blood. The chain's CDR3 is CASSPGLTLGTNEQFF. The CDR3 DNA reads TGTGCCAGCAGCCCGGGACTCACATTAGGTACGAATGAGCAGTTCTTC.